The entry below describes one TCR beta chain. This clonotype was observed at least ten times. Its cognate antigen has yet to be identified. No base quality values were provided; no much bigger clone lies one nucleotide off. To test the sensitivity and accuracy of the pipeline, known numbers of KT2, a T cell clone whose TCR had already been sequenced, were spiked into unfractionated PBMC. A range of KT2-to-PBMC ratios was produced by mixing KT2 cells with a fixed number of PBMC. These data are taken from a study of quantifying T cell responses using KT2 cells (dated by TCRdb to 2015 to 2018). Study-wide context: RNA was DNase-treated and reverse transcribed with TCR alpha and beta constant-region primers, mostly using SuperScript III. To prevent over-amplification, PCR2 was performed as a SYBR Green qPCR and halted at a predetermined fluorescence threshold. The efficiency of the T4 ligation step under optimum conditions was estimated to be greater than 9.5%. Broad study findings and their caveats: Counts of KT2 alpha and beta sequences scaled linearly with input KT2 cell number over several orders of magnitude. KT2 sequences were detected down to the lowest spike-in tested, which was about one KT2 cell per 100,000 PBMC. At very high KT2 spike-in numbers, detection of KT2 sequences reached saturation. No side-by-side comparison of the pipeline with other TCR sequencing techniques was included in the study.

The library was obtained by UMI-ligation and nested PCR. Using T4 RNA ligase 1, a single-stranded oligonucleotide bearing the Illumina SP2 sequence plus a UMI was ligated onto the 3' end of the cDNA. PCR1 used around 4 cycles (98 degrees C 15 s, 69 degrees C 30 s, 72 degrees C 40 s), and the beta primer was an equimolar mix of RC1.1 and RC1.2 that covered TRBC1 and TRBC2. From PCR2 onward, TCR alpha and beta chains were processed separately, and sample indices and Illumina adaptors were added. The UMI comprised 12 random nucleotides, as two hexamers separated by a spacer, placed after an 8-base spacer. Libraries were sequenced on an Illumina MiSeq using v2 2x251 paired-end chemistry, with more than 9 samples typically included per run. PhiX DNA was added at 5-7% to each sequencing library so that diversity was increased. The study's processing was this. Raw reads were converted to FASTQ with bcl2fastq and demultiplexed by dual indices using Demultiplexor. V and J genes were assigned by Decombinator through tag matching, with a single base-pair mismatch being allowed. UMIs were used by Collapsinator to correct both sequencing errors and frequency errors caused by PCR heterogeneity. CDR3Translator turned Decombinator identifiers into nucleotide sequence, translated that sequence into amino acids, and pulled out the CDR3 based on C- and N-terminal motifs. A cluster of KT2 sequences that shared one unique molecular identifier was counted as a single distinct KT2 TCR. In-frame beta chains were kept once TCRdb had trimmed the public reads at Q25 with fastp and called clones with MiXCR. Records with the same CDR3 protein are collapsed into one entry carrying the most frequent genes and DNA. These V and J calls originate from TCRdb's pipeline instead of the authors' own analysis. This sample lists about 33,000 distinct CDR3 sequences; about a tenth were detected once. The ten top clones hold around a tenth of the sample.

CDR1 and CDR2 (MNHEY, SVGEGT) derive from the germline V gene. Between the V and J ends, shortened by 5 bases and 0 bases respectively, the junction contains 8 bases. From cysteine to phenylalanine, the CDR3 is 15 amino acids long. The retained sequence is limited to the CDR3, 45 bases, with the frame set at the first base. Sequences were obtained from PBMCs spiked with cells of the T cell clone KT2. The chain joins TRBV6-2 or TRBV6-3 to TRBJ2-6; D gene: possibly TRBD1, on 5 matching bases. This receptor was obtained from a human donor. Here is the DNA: TGTGCCAGCAGTAGAGACAGCTCTGGGGCCAACGTCCTGACTTTC. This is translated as CASSRDSSGANVLTF.